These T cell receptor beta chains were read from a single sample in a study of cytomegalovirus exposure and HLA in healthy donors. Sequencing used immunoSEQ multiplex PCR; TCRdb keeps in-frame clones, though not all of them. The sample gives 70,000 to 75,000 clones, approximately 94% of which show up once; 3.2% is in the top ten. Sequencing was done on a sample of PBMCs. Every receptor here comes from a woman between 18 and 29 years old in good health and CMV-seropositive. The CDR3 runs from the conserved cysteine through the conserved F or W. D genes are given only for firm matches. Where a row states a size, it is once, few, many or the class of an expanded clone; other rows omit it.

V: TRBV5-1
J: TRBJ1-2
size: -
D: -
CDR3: CASSLTYRPNYGYTF
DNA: TGCGCCAGCAGCCTGACATACAGGCCTAACTATGGCTACACCTTC

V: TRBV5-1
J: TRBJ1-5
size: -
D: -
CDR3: CASSLDQGSQPQHF
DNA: TGCGCCAGCAGCTTGGATCAGGGCAGTCAGCCCCAGCATTTT

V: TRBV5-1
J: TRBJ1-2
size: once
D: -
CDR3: CASSAPDRIVYTF
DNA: TGCGCCAGCAGCGCCCCGGACAGAATAGTCTACACCTTC

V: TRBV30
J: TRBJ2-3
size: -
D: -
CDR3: CAWSVLGGLSTDTQYF
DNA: TGTGCCTGGAGTGTACTGGGGGGACTGAGCACAGATACGCAGTATTTT

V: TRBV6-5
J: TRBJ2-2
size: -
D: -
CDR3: CASSYSRRGDTGELFF
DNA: TGTGCCAGCAGTTACTCCCGCAGGGGGGACACCGGGGAGCTGTTTTTT

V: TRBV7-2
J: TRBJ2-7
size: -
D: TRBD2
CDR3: CASSLHSGGSYEQYF
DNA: TGTGCCAGCAGCTTACACTCGGGGGGCTCCTACGAGCAGTACTTC

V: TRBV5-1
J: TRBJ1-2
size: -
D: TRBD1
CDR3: CASSTGQGYGYTF
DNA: TGCGCCAGCAGCACCGGACAGGGCTATGGCTACACCTTC

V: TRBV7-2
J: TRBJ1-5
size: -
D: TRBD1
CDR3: CASSLGRGEQPQHF
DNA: TGTGCCAGCAGCTTAGGCAGGGGGGAGCAGCCCCAGCATTTT

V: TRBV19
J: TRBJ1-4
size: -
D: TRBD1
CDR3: CASSILTGAQKLFF
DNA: TGTGCCAGTAGTATCTTAACAGGGGCCCAAAAACTGTTTTTT

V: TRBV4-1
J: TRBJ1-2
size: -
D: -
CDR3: CASSPGRARGDGYTF
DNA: TGCGCCAGCAGCCCTGGGAGGGCCCGTGGGGATGGCTACACCTTC

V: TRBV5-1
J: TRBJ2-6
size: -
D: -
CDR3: CASSLAESGANVLTF
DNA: TGCGCCAGCAGCTTGGCGGAGTCTGGGGCCAACGTCCTGACTTTC

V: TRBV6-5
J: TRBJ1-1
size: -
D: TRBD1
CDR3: CASSGQGAGDTEAFF
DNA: TGTGCCAGCAGTGGACAGGGGGCGGGAGACACTGAAGCTTTCTTT

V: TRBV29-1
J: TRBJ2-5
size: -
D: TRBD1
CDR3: CSVASSDRGETQYF
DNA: TGCAGCGTTGCGAGTTCGGACAGGGGGGAGACCCAGTACTTC

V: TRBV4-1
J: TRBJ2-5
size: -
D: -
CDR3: CASSPRTAQETQYF
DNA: TGCGCCAGCAGCCCCCGCACTGCCCAAGAGACCCAGTACTTC

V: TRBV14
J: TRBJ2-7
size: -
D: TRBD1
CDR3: CASSQEGGLDRDYEQYF
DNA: TGTGCCAGCAGCCAAGAAGGTGGCCTGGACAGGGACTACGAGCAGTACTTC

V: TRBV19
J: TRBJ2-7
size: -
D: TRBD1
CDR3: CASSTGTGGYDEQYF
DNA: TGTGCCAGTAGTACGGGGACAGGGGGCTATGACGAGCAGTACTTC

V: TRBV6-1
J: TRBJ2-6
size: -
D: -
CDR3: CASSVQGAKLSGANVLTF
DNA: TGTGCCAGCAGTGTACAGGGCGCAAAACTCTCTGGGGCCAACGTCCTGACTTTC

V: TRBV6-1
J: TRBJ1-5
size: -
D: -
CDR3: CASSEGAGDSNQPQHF
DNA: TGTGCCAGCAGTGAGGGGGCAGGGGATAGCAATCAGCCCCAGCATTTT

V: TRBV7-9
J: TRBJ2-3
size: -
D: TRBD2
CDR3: CASSRGLAVSTDTQYF
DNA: TGTGCCAGCAGCAGGGGACTAGCGGTTAGCACAGATACGCAGTATTTT

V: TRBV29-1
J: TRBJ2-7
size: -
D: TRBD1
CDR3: CSVEDGGRGHGEQYF
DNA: TGCAGCGTTGAAGACGGCGGCAGGGGGCATGGTGAGCAGTACTTC

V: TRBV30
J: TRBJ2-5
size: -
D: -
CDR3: CAWSMPGAQETQYF
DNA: TGTGCCTGGAGTATGCCGGGAGCCCAAGAGACCCAGTACTTC

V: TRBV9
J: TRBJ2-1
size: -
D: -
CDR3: CASSVYSSEQFF
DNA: TGTGCCAGCAGCGTTTATAGCAGTGAGCAGTTCTTC

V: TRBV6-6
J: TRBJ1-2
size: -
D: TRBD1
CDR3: CASSGPGQGDYGYTF
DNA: TGTGCCAGCAGTGGTCCGGGACAGGGAGACTATGGCTACACCTTC

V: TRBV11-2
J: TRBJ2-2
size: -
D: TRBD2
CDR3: CASSGTSGGPEELFF
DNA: TGTGCCAGCAGTGGTACTAGCGGGGGTCCCGAGGAGCTGTTTTTT

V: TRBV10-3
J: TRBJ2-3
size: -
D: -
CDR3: CAISEPGDADTQYF
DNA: TGTGCCATCAGTGAACCGGGGGATGCAGATACGCAGTATTTT

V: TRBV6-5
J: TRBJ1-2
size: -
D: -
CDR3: CASSLNRVEYYGYTF
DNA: TGTGCCAGCAGTTTAAACAGGGTGGAGTACTATGGCTACACCTTC

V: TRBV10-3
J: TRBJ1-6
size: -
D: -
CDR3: CAISDRTYNSPLHF
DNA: TGTGCCATCAGTGACCGAACATATAATTCACCCCTCCACTTT

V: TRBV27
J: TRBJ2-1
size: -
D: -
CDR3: CASSLVSSYNEQFF
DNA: TGTGCCAGCAGTTTGGTCAGCTCCTACAATGAGCAGTTCTTC

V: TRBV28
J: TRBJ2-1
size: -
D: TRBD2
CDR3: CASRGLAVNNEQFF
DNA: TGTGCCAGCCGTGGACTAGCGGTTAACAATGAGCAGTTCTTC

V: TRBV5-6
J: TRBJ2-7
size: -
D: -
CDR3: CASSSGTPNPYEQYF
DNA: TGTGCCAGCAGCTCCGGGACACCGAACCCCTACGAGCAGTACTTC

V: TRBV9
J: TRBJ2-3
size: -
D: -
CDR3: CASSVGAGGTDTQYF
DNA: TGTGCCAGCAGCGTAGGGGCAGGGGGCACAGATACGCAGTATTTT

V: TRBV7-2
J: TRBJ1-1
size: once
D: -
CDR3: CASSFGIPGVNTEAFF
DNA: TGTGCCAGCAGCTTCGGGATACCAGGCGTGAACACTGAAGCTTTCTTT

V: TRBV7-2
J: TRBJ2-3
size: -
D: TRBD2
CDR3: CASSLGPSGLSTDTQYF
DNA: TGTGCCAGCAGCTTAGGCCCTAGCGGCCTTAGCACAGATACGCAGTATTTT

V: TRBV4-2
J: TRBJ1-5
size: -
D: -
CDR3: CASSQRGQPQHF
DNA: TGTGCCAGCAGCCAACGGGGGCAGCCCCAGCATTTT

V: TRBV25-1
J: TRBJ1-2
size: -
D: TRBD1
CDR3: CASSRDSQHGYTF
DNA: TGTGCCAGCAGTAGGGACAGCCAGCATGGCTACACCTTC

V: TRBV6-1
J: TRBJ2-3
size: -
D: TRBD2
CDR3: CASSEVGSSGGEADTQYF
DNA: TGTGCCAGCAGTGAAGTAGGGTCTAGCGGGGGGGAGGCAGATACGCAGTATTTT

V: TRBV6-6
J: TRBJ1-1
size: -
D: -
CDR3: CASNYQGNTEAFF
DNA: TGTGCCAGCAATTATCAGGGAAACACTGAAGCTTTCTTT

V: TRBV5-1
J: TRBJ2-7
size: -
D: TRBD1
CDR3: CASSGLTGTGGDEQYF
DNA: TGCGCCAGCAGCGGGTTAACCGGGACAGGGGGCGATGAGCAGTACTTC

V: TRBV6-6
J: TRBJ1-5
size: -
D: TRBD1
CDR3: CASSWTGGYQPQHF
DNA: TGTGCCAGCAGTTGGACAGGGGGCTATCAGCCCCAGCATTTT

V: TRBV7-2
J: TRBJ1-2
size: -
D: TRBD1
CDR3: CASSRPGTAYGYTF
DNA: TGTGCCAGCAGCCGCCCGGGGACAGCCTATGGCTACACCTTC

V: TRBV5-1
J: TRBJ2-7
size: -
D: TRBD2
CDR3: CASSLAGWREGQYEQYF
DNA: TGCGCCAGCAGCTTGGCCGGGTGGCGGGAGGGCCAGTACGAGCAGTACTTC

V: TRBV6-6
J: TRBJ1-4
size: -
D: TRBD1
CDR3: CASGGTGGKKLFF
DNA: TGTGCCAGCGGGGGGACAGGGGGCAAAAAACTGTTTTTT

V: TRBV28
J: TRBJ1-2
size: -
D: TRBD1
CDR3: CASSFGGTEGSNYGYTF
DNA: TGTGCCAGCAGTTTCGGAGGGACAGAGGGGTCCAACTATGGCTACACCTTC

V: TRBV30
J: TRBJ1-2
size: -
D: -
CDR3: CAWSVLGQVVYGYTF
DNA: TGTGCCTGGAGTGTACTAGGGCAGGTTGTCTATGGCTACACCTTC

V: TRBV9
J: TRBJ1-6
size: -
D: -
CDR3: CASSRTVSNSPLHF
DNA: TGTGCCAGCAGCCGAACAGTGAGTAATTCACCCCTCCACTTT

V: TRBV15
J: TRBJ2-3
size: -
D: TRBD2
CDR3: CATSRGWAGGADTQYF
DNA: TGTGCCACCAGCAGGGGGTGGGCGGGAGGAGCAGATACGCAGTATTTT

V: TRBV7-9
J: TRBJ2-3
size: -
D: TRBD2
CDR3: CASSLAGGADTQYF
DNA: TGTGCCAGCAGCTTAGCGGGAGGGGCAGATACGCAGTATTTT